This TCR beta chain was obtained from a study of blood T cells in healthy people across ages. About the research overall: Capturing about one barcoded beta molecule per two T cells was achieved by template switching.

Each donor's blood draw was roughly 9.8 milliliters of peripheral blood. CDR1 and CDR2 from the germline V gene are MDHEN and SYDVKM. With V trimmed by 8 bases and J by 4 bases, 5 bases remained unmatched. The CDR3 spans 13 residues. The authors ran a second PCR of roughly 6 to 12 cycles using a sample-barcoded 5' primer and a J-beta primer mix. Each sample yielded at least 3 million CDR3-containing paired-end reads. TCRdb re-called the 5' RACE reads through MiXCR, storing one row per CDR3 protein. This sample has about 1.6 million distinct CDR3 sequences; 34% occur once, and the top ten carry about 11%. This clonotype was seen many times.

Sequencing input: blood. The sequence came from a woman aged 25 to 39 in good health. The genes are TRBV28 and TRBJ2-7; the match to TRBD1 covers 10 bases. The DNA of the CDR3 is TGTGCCAGCGCCGGGACAGGGGCTTACGAGCAGTACTTC. Amino acid sequence: CASAGTGAYEQYF.